This record concerns one TCR beta chain sequence. The antigen this receptor binds is unknown. The record has no base qualities; no much larger clone is one base away. This entry comes from a study of Ad26.COV2.S vaccination and SARS-CoV-2 variants (dated by TCRdb to the early 2020s). About the full investigation: Sequencing of the TCRbeta repertoire served to evaluate the specificity and breadth of SARS-CoV-2-reactive T cell receptors following Ad26.COV2.S vaccination. The TCR-sequenced set comprised approximately 32 samples: around 20 Ad26.COV2.S vaccine recipients, 5 placebo recipients and 8 SARS-CoV-2 convalescent individuals.

Taken with the paper, the label for time point translates to: individuals recovered from natural SARS-CoV-2 infection. Relative to germline, V is missing 1 base and J is missing 3 bases, with 4 bases of the junction outside any gene match. Counted from cysteine to phenylalanine, this CDR3 has 15 amino acids. Of all the DNA, just the CDR3 is kept, 45 bases in frame from base 1. CDR1 and CDR2, looked up from the germline V gene, are SGHAT and FQNNGV. The immunoSEQ Assay was used to sequence TCRbeta CDR3 regions. After extraction, genomic DNA underwent amplification by bias-controlled multiplex PCR, followed by high-throughput sequencing. For the original study's pipeline: To quantify the absolute abundance of every unique TCRbeta CDR3 region, sequences were collapsed and filtered. T cell fraction was estimated by normalizing TCRbeta template counts to usable DNA, with usable DNA measured through amplification of reference genes found in all nucleated cells. Repertoire TCRs were annotated as SARS-CoV-2-specific when V gene, CDR3 amino acid sequence and J gene were exactly matched to a known reactive TCR set. MIRA supplied the reference SARS-CoV-2 TCR set, which was filtered for enrichment in COVID-19-positive ImmuneCODE repertoires so that public or cross-reactive TCRs were removed. Based on the MIRA antigens, annotated TCRs were further analysed at the level of specific ORF or position within ORF. Depth was the summed frequency of annotated unique rearrangements, while breadth was defined as annotated unique rearrangements over total unique productive rearrangements. TCR breadth was compared between groups using two-sided Wilcoxon rank-sum tests. Entries here come from immuneACCESS through TCRdb and include only in-frame sequences with V and J called. Some clones fail to appear in such tables; in the studies checked, an unresolved V gene covers under half of the shortfall, and the cause of the remainder is unknown. V, J and clone size reflect that table, while D and trimming were determined from the DNA. This sample holds under 150,000 clones; 70% to 90% were observed only once. 4.5% to 6% of the sample goes to the ten largest clones.

The paper as a whole reports these results and caveats: Compared with placebo recipients, Ad26.COV2.S recipients showed higher spike-specific TCR breadth (P = 0.0014). The authors noted that total T cell responses may have been underestimated by the TCR breadth and depth analyses. Comparable non-spike TCR breadth was observed between vaccine and placebo recipients, consistent with only spike being contained in the vaccine. Substantial breadth of spike-specific CD8+ and CD4+ T cell responses was reported after vaccination.

The chain was built from TRBV11-2 and TRBJ2-3, and 7 junction bases match TRBD1. The specimen comprised peripheral blood, sampled after recovery from COVID-19. This clonotype was obtained from a human donor who had recovered from COVID-19. The nucleotide sequence is given as TGTGCCAGCAGCTTAGTAGGGGGCGCGACAGATACGCAGTATTTT. It specifies CASSLVGGATDTQYF.